This T cell receptor (beta chain) was profiled in a study of persistence of HIV-infected CD4 T cells. CDR3 length: 14 amino acids. CDR1 LGHDT and CDR2 YNNKEL come from the germline V gene (reference sequence). Deletions cut 6 bases from V and 7 bases from J, with 13 bases between. This clone came up once. Antigen unknown. The libraries were made with immunoSEQ version 4 in survey mode. Measured with immunoSEQ multiplex PCR; TCRdb has only the in-frame clones, and not every one. In the table there are tens of thousands of clones, approximately 75% of which are singletons. An overlapping HIV-1 Gag peptide pool stimulated these cells at approximately 0.91 ug/peptide/mL. CD40L/CD69 double-negative CD45RO-high memory CD4+ T cells were collected.

The sample was CD4+ T cells sorted from PBMCs after 18-hour stimulation, taken from a patient who received antiretroviral therapy. The J gene is TRBJ1-6, the V gene TRBV3-1 (or the pseudogene TRBV3-2); D possibly corresponds to TRBD1 (5 bases). The receptor comes from an adult man with HIV who was CMV-seropositive. Here the CDR3 reads CASSPGTANSPLHF. Written as DNA, the CDR3 is TGTGCCAGCAGTCCCGGGACGGCGAATTCACCCCTCCACTTT.